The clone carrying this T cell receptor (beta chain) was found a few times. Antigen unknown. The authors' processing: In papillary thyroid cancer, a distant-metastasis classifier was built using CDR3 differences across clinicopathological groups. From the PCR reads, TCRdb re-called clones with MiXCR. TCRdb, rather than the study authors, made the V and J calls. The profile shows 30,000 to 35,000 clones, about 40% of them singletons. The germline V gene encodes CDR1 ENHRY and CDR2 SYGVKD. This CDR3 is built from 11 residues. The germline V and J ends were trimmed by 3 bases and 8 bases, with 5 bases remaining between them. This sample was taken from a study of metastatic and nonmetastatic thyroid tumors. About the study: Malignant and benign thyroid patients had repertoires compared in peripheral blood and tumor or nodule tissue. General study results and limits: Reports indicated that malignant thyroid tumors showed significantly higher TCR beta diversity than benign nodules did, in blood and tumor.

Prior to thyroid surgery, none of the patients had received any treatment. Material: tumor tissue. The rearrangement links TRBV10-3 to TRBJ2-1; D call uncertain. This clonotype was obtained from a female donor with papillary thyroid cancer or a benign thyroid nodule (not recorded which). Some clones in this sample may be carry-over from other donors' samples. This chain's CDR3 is CAISESYEQFF. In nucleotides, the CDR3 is TGTGCCATCAGTGAATCTTATGAGCAGTTCTTC.